This T cell receptor beta chain stems from a study of T cell responses to AZD1222 COVID-19 vaccine. Findings of the study overall: Breadth and depth of Spike-specific TCRs rose after two AZD1222 doses. Reportedly, nearly half of unique spike TCRs recognized epitopes outside B.1.351/B.1.1.7 mutations. No day 14 peak samples; only post-peak repertoires were characterized.

TCRdb's copy holds only in-frame clones and misses some; the assay was immunoSEQ multiplex PCR. The table has about 130,000 clones, around 92% seen once; the top ten hold 1.5% to 2%. A remark on this clone: Antigen unknown.

The sample in question was peripheral blood, obtained on day 0 of AZD1222 vaccination. This sequence originates from an adult in good health.

In DNA, the CDR3 is TGTGCCAGCATGAACCAAGTGGGTCCCTACGAGCAGTACTTC. Protein product: CASMNQVGPYEQYF. The rearrangement joins TRBV2 to TRBJ2-7; unclear D gene. V was shortened by 7 bases and J by 2 bases, with 15 bases between the two germline ends. Germline CDR1 SNHLY, CDR2 FYNNEI. This CDR3 comprises 14 residues. Combining the CDR3 with reference TRBV2 and TRBJ2-7 gives the whole variable domain EPEVTQTPSHQVTQMGQEVILRCVPISNHLYFYWYRQILGQKVEFLVSFYNNEISEKSEIFDDQFSVERPDGSNFTLKIRSTKLEDSAMYFCASMNQVGPYEQYFGPGTRLTVT.